The clone carrying this T cell receptor (beta chain) was counted between two and nine times. Its cognate antigen is unknown. The record originates from a study of type 1 regulatory T cells. Regarding the study as a whole: Compared with non-type 1 regulatory T cells, type 1 regulatory T cells showed a more restricted TCR repertoire.

TCRdb independently ran MiXCR on the reads; one entry per CDR3 protein. The table lists roughly 71,000 distinct CDR3 sequences, around 20% of them singletons. The V end was cut by 4 bases, the J end by 3 bases, with 16 bases between. The CDR3 loop spans 16 amino acids. CDR1 LGHNA and CDR2 YNFKEQ come from the germline V gene. V and J are TRBV4-2 and TRBJ2-1; D is perhaps TRBD1 (5 bases). The sequence was collected from a human donor in good health. What was sequenced was cultured type 1 regulatory T (Tr1) cells, either the whole culture or a sorted fraction (not recorded which). In nucleotides, the CDR3 is TGTGCCAGCAGCCCACCTGGGGCTGCCGGCTACAATGAGCAGTTCTTC. Translated: CASSPPGAAGYNEQFF.